This T cell receptor beta chain is from a study of tumor and adjacent non-tumor tissue in lung cancer. Whole-study context: The patients, 10 or so men and 5 women, were about 30 to 85 with stage I to III disease. On average, productive TCRbeta reads reached about 4.4 million per sample.

This sample's RNA came from whole unsorted tissue. The V end lost 10 bases, the J end lost 12 bases, and 19 bases lay between the germline ends. CDR1 is MDHEN, CDR2 SYDVKM, per germline. The CDR3 length is 11 residues. TCRbeta libraries were built with three rounds of nested PCR, modified from ARM-PCR. TCRdb re-analysed the multiplex PCR reads in MiXCR, keeping a single row per CDR3 protein. The sample includes about 93,000 distinct CDR3 sequences, around 71% of them seen just once. Points on this clonotype: This could be a read error, since a much larger clone is one nucleotide away.

The genes are TRBV28 and TRBJ2-7, with D tentatively TRBD1 (6 bases). This receptor was identified in a man in his 60s with non-small cell lung cancer. Specimen: lung tumor tissue. The CDR3, as DNA: TGTGCCACCCGCGGCCTGGACAGCACGTACTTC. Translation gives CATRGLDSTYF.